These 2 T cell receptor beta chains share one sample of origin, sequenced in a study of cytomegalovirus exposure and HLA in healthy donors. Researchers ran the PCR with 60 Vbeta and 13 Jbeta primers. Sequencing was performed with immunoSEQ multiplex PCR; in TCRdb, only in-frame clones are kept and a portion is missing. In the table there are fewer than 200,000 clones, roughly 87% of which are singletons. The sequencing input was PBMCs. Receptor source: a girl less than two years old in good health and CMV-seronegative.

This chain links TRBV18 with TRBJ2-5, with D possibly matching TRBD1 (5 bases). Trimming took off 2 bases at V and 4 bases at J, with 11 bases between the two ends. This CDR3 has 14 residues. Germline CDR1 KGHSH, CDR2 LQKENI. The CDR3 DNA reads TGTGCCAGCTCACCATCAGGGTTTGGAGAGACCCAGTACTTC. It translates to CASSPSGFGETQYF.

The J gene is TRBJ1-4, the V gene TRBV18, with unresolved D. Trimming stripped 2 bases from V and 8 bases from J, with 9 bases between. Germline CDR1 and CDR2: KGHSH and LQKENI. This CDR3 contains 13 residues. CDR3 in DNA: TGTGCCAGCTCACCAGCCGAGAAAGAAAAACTGTTTTTT. Protein sequence: CASSPAEKEKLFF.